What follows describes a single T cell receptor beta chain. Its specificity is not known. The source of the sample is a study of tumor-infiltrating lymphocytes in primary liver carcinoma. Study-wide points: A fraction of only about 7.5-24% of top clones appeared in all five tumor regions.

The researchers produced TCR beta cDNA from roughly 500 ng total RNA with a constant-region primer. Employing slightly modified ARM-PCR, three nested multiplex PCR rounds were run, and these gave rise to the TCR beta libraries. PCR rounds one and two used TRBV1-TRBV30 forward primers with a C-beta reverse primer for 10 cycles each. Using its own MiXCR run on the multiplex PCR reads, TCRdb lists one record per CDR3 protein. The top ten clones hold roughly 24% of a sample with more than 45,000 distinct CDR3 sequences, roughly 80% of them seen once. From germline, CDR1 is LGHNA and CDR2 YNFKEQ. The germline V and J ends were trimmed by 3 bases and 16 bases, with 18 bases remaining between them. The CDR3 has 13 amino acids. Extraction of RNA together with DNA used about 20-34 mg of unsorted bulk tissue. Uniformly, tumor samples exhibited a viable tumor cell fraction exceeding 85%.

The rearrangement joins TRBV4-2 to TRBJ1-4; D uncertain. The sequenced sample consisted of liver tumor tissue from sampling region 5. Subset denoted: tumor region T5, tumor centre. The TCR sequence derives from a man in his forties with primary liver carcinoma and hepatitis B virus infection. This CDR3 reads CASSQPHREEPFF. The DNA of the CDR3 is TGTGCCAGCAGCCAGCCTCACCGTGAAGAACCGTTTTTT.